This T cell receptor (beta chain) was profiled in a study of blood T cell repertoires in COVID-19. On the study more broadly: Both acute and convalescent COVID-19 samples were obtained from the United States, Italy and Spain. T cells, B-cell-depleted T cells, or PBMCs supplied cDNA or gDNA.

Clones were read by immunoSEQ multiplex PCR, and TCRdb kept only the in-frame ones, dropping some. The sample carries 200,000 to 250,000 clones, roughly 80% recorded once. This clone showed up just once. The sample was peripheral blood. The sequence was obtained from a human donor in a cohort sampled during active COVID-19.

In DNA form, the CDR3 reads TGTGCCAGTAGTAAGCAGCAGGGGTACCAAGAGACCCAGTACTTC. As protein: CASSKQQGYQETQYF. The V and J genes are TRBV19 and TRBJ2-5; D perhaps matches TRBD1 (6 bases). This CDR3 comprises 15 residues. The germline V and J ends were trimmed by 4 bases and 0 bases, with 12 bases remaining between them. In germline, CDR1 is LNHDA, CDR2 SQIVND (reference sequence).